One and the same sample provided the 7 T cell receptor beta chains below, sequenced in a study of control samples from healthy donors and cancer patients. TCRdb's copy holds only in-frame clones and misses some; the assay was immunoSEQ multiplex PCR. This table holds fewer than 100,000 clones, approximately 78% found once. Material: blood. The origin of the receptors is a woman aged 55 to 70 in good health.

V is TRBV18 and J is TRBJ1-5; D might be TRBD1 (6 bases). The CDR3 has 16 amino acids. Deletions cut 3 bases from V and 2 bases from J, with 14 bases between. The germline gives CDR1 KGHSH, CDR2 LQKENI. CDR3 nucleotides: TGTGCCAGCTCACCGTCCGCCCCAGGGGGCAATCAGCCCCAGCATTTT. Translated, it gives CASSPSAPGGNQPQHF. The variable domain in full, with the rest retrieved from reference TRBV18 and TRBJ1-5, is NAGVMQNPRHLVRRRGQEARLRCSPMKGHSHVYWYRQLPEEGLKFMVYLQKENIIDESGMPKERFSAEFPKEGPSILRIQQVVRGDSAAYFCASSPSAPGGNQPQHFGDGTRLSIL.

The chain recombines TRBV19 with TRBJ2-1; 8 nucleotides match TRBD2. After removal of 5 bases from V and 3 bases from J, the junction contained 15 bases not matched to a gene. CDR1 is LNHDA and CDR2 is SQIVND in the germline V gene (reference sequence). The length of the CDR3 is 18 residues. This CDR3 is CASSASPRTSGSYNEQFF. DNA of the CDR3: TGTGCCAGTAGTGCCTCCCCCCGTACTAGCGGAAGCTACAATGAGCAGTTCTTC.

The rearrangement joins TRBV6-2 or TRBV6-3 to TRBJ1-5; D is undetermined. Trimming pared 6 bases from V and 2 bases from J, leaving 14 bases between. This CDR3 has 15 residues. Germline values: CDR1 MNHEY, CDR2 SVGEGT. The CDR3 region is CASSPVGGGNQPQHF. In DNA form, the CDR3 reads TGTGCCAGCAGCCCCGTTGGTGGTGGCAATCAGCCCCAGCATTTT.

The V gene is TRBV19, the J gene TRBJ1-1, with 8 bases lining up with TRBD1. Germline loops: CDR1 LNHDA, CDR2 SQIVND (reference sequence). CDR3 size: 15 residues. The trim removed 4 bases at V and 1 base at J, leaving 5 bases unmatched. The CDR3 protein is CASSTQGAKNTEAFF. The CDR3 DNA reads TGTGCCAGTAGTACTCAGGGGGCAAAGAACACTGAAGCTTTCTTT.

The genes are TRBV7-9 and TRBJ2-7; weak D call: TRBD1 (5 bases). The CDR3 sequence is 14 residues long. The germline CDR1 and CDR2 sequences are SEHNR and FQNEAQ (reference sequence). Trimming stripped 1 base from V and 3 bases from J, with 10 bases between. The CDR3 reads CASSLVGRDYEQYF. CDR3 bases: TGTGCCAGCAGCTTAGTTGGCAGGGACTACGAGCAGTACTTC.

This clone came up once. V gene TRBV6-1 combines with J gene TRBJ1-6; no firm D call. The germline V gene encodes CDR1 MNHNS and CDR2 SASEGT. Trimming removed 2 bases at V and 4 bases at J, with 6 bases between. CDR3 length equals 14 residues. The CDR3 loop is CASSEWQYNSPLHF. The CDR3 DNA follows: TGTGCCAGCAGTGAATGGCAGTATAATTCACCCCTCCACTTT.

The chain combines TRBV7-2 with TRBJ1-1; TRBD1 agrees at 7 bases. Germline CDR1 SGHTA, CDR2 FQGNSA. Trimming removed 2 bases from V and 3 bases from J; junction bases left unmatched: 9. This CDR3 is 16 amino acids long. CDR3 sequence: CASSLLARGQDTEAFF. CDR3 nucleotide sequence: TGTGCCAGCAGCTTACTTGCAAGAGGACAGGACACTGAAGCTTTCTTT.